This TCR beta chain was sequenced for a study of blood T cell repertoires in COVID-19. Study overall: The United States, Italy and Spain were the sources of the acute and convalescent COVID-19 samples. PBMCs, B-cell-depleted T cells, or T cells were the source of the cDNA or gDNA that made up the material.

Data came from immunoSEQ multiplex PCR; TCRdb stores just in-frame clones and leaves some out. The sample gives 200,000 or so clones, around 86% of which show up once; over 3% is in the top ten. CDR1 is SEHNR and CDR2 is FQNEAQ in the germline V gene (reference sequence). This CDR3 contains 14 residues. Trimming removed 4 bases from V and 5 bases from J, with 14 bases in between. The sequencing input was PBMCs or T cells enriched from blood (not recorded which). The chain links TRBV7-9 to TRBJ1-2; D not certain. The receptor was derived from a middle-aged woman with acute COVID-19. CDR3 sequence: CASSSLLGFYGYTF. The CDR3 nucleotides are TGTGCCAGCAGCTCCCTCTTGGGCTTTTATGGCTACACCTTC.